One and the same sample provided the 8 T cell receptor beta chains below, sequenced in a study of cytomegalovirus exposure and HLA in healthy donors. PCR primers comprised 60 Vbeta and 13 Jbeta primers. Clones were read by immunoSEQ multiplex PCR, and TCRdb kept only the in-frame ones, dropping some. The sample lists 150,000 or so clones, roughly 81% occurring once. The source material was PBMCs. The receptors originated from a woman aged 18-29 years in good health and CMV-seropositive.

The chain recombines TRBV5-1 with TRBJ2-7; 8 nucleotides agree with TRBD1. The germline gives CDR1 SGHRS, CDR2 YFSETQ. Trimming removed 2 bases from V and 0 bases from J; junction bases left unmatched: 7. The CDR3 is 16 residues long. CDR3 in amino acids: CASSFLRTGSSYEQYF. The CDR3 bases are TGCGCCAGCAGCTTTCTACGGACAGGGAGCTCCTACGAGCAGTACTTC.

The CDR3, as DNA: TGTGCCAGCTCACCAGGGGGCGCGGGCTCCTATAATTCACCCCTCCACTTT. This encodes CASSPGGAGSYNSPLHF. The chain uses TRBV18 and TRBJ1-6; D possibly corresponds to TRBD1 (6 bases). CDR3 size: 17 residues. V was clipped by 2 bases and J by 0 bases, with 11 bases between them. CDR1 and CDR2 (germline): KGHSH, LQKENI.

CDR3: CASSWIMGQGGTGELFF. The CDR3 coding sequence is TGTGCCAGCAGCTGGATTATGGGACAGGGAGGGACCGGGGAGCTGTTTTTT. This chain links TRBV7-9 with TRBJ2-2; 9 nucleotides match TRBD1. Germline assignment: CDR1 SEHNR and CDR2 FQNEAQ (reference sequence). The CDR3 sequence is 17 residues long. V shed 4 bases and J 5 bases; nucleotides not matched to a gene: 11.

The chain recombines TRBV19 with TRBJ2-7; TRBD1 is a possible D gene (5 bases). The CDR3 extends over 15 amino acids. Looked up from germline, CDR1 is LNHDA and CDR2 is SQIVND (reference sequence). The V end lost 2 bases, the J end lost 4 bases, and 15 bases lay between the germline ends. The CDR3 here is CASSISGYQSYEQYF. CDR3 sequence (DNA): TGTGCCAGTAGTATATCAGGGTACCAATCTTACGAGCAGTACTTC.

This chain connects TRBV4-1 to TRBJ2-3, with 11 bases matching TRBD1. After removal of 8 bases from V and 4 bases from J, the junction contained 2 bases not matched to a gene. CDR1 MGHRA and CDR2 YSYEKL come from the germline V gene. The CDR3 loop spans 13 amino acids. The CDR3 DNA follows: TGCGCCAGCTGGGGACAGGGGGCAGATACGCAGTATTTT. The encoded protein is CASWGQGADTQYF.

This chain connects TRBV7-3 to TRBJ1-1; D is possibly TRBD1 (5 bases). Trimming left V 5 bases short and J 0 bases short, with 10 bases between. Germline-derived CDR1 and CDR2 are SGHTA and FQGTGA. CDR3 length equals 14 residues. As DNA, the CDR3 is TGTGCCAGCAGCCCGCGGGGGGTGAACACTGAAGCTTTCTTT. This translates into CASSPRGVNTEAFF.

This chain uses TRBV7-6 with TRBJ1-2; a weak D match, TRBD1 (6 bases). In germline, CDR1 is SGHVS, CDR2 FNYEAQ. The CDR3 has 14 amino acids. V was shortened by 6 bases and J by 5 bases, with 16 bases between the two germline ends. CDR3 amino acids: CASSPGGALYGYTF. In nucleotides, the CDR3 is TGTGCCAGCAGTCCCGGGGGGGCTCTATATGGCTACACCTTC.

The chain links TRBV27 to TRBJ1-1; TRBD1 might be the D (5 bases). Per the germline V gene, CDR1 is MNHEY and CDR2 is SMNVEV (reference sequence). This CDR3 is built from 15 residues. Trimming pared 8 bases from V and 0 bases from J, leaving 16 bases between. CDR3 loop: CASLFKQELNTEAFF. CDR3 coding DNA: TGTGCCAGCTTGTTTAAACAGGAGTTGAACACTGAAGCTTTCTTT.